This record concerns one TCR beta chain sequence. Its antigen specificity is not known. One base away there is no much larger clone; base qualities are not given. This entry is derived from a study of blood T cell repertoires in COVID-19 (dated by TCRdb to about 2020). Study-level background: Samples from collaborators originated in the United States, Italy and Spain and spanned both the acute and convalescent phases of COVID-19. Sample metadata almost always included a de-identified subject ID, COVID-19 status, age in years and sex. The material from the prospective study consisted of cDNA or gDNA derived from T cells, B-cell-depleted T cells, or PBMCs. Subjects who had been exposed to COVID-19, were actively infected with it, or had recovered from it provided the deeply sampled blood TCRbeta repertoires that made up the dataset. Samples were obtained from the ongoing ImmuneRACE study (first 160 participants) and from approximately 1,200 subjects provided by 6 global collaborators. HLA class I and class II types, where available, came from metadata supplied by the sample provider rather than from assay-based typing. A freely available public database, intended as a resource for researchers studying the immune response to SARS-CoV-2, is where the repertoires were released. Overall results and qualifications from the work: How much clinical and demographic metadata was included differed by source and by participant, and the metadata was provided uncurated.

Samples from volunteer blood donors who had recovered from COVID-19 were contributed by a second Seattle source. Whole blood was collected in K2EDTA tubes by collaborating institutions according to the institutions' own protocols. For TCRbeta analysis, collaborator samples were shipped as frozen whole blood, as isolated PBMCs, or as DNA extracted from either sample type. Taken from the germline V gene, the CDR1 and CDR2 loops are MNHEY and SVGAGI. The CDR3 goes from the cysteine to the phenylalanine over 14 residues. Of the read, only the CDR3 DNA is kept; its 42 bases are in frame from base 1. V loses 6 bases at its end and J loses 5 bases; junction bases beyond the gene matches: 9. The immunoSEQ Assay, a bias-controlled multiplex PCR, was used to amplify TCRbeta CDR3 regions from genomic DNA. The authors' pipeline ran thus. The number of nucleated cells in each sample was estimated from the amplification of reference gene primers within the assay. To quantify the absolute abundance of each unique TCRbeta CDR3 rearrangement, sequence reads were collapsed and filtered. For each sample, productive Simpson clonality was calculated as the square root of Simpson's diversity index across productive rearrangements. As stored in TCRdb, this immuneACCESS dataset retains in-frame rearrangements with V and J assigned. A fraction of the clones does not appear; measured against another copy, unresolved V genes explain less than half of the discrepancy, and the remainder lacks a known reason. The D gene and trimming were derived from the DNA, and the V and J assignments and clone size from that table. The table for this sample lists 250,000 or so clones; approximately 90% of them were counted only once. Of the sample, about 1% is held by the ten largest clones.

The receptor was derived from a woman in her forties who had recovered from COVID-19. The chain links TRBV6-5 with TRBJ1-1; 7 junctional bases match TRBD1. The sample consisted of peripheral blood. The nucleotide sequence is TGTGCCAGCAGAAAAAGGACAGGCGGAACTGAAGCTTTCTTT. This is translated as CASRKRTGGTEAFF.